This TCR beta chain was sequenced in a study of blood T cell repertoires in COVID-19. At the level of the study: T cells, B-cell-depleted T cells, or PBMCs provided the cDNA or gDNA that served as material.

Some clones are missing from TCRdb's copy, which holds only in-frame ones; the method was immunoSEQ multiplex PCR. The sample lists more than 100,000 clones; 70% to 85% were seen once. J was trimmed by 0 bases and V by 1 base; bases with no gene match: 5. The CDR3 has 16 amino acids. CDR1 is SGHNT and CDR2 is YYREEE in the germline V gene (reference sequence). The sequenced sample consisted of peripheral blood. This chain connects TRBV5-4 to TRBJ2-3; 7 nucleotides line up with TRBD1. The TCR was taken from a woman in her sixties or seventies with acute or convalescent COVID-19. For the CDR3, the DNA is TGTGCCAGCAGCTTGCCGGGACAGCAAAGCACAGATACGCAGTATTTT. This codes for CASSLPGQQSTDTQYF.